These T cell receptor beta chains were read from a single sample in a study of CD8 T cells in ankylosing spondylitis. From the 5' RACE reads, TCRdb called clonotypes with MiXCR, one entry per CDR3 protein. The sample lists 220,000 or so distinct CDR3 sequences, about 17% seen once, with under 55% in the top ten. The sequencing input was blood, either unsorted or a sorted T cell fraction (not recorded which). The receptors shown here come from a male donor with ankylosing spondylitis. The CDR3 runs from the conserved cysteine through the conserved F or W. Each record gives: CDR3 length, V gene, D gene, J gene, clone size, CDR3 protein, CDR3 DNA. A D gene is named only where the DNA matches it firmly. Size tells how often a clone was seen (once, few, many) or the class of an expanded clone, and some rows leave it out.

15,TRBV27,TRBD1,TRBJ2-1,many,CASSLDRDFYNEQFF,TGTGCCAGCAGTTTAGACAGGGATTTCTACAATGAGCAGTTCTTC
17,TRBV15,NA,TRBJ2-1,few,CATSRDPGVSSYNEQFF,TGTGCCACCAGCAGAGACCCCGGGGTTAGCTCCTACAATGAGCAGTTCTTC
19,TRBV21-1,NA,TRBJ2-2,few,CASSKSPPGQGSNTGELFF,TGTGCCAGCAGCAAATCCCCCCCTGGACAGGGCTCGAACACCGGGGAGCTGTTTTTT
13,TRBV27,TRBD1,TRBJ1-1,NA,CASSFGQGAEAFF,TGTGCCAGCAGTTTCGGACAGGGGGCTGAAGCTTTCTTT
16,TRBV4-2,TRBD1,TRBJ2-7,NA,CASSQVGGQGDYEQYF,TGTGCCAGCAGCCAAGTAGGGGGACAGGGGGACTACGAGCAGTACTTC
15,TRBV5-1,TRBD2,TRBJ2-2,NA,CASNRVAGDTGELFF,TGCGCCAGCAATAGAGTTGCGGGGGACACCGGGGAGCTGTTTTTT
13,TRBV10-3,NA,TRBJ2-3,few,CAISAEAADTQYF,TGTGCCATCAGTGCGGAGGCGGCAGATACGCAGTATTTT
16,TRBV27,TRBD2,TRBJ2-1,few,CASSLILPGLAAEQFF,TGTGCCAGCAGTTTAATTCTCCCGGGACTAGCAGCTGAGCAGTTCTTC
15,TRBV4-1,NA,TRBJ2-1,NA,CASSPIQSSYNEQFF,TGCGCCAGCAGCCCGATCCAATCCTCCTACAATGAGCAGTTCTTC
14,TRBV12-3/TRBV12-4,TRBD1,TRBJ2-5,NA,CASSLTGGGETQYF,TGTGCCAGCAGCTTGACAGGGGGTGGAGAGACCCAGTACTTC
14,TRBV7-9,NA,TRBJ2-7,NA,CASSLLGGEVEQYF,TGTGCCAGCAGCTTATTAGGAGGGGAGGTCGAGCAGTACTTC
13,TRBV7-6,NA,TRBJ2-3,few,CASTLSSLDTQYF,TGTGCCAGCACTCTGTCTAGTTTGGATACGCAGTATTTT
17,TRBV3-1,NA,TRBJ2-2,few,CASSQVVARTSTGELFF,TGTGCCAGCAGCCAAGTGGTTGCCCGGACGAGCACCGGGGAGCTGTTTTTT
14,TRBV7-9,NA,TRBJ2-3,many,CASSFSTDGDTQYF,TGTGCCAGCAGCTTCAGCACTGACGGGGATACGCAGTATTTT
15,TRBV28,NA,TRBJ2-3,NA,CASSLLASSTDTQYF,TGTGCCAGCAGTTTATTGGCGTCTAGCACAGATACGCAGTATTTT
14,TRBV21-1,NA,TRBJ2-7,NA,CASVIGTGGYEQYF,TGTGCCAGTGTTATCGGGACAGGGGGCTACGAGCAGTACTTC
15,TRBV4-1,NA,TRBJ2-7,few,CASSQVTGRSYEQYF,TGCGCCAGCAGCCAAGTTACAGGACGCTCCTACGAGCAGTACTTC
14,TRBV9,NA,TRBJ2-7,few,CASSGEDGGYEQYF,TGTGCCAGCAGCGGTGAGGATGGGGGCTACGAGCAGTACTTC
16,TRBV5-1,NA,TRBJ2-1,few,CASSSLRGKGYNEQFF,TGCGCCAGCAGCTCACTCCGGGGTAAGGGGTACAATGAGCAGTTCTTC
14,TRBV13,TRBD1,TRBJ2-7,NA,CASSVPGQPYEQYF,TGTGCCAGCAGCGTCCCGGGACAGCCCTACGAGCAGTACTTC
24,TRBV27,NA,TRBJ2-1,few,CASSLGPREGQGVDGGDLYNEQFF,TGTGCCAGCAGTTTAGGGCCCAGAGAGGGACAGGGAGTTGACGGGGGGGATCTCTACAATGAGCAGTTCTTC
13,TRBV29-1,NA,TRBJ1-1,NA,CSPTPRRNTEAFF,TGCAGCCCGACGCCCCGGAGGAACACTGAAGCTTTCTTT
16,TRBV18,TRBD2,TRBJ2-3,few,CASSPSTSGRTDTQYF,TGTGCCAGCTCACCATCGACTAGCGGGCGAACAGATACGCAGTATTTT
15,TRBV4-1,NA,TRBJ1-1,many,CASSQDPGMNTEAFF,TGCGCCAGCAGCCAAGACCCGGGGATGAACACTGAAGCTTTCTTT
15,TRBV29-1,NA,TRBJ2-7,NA,CSVLISGQLGFQQYF,TGCAGCGTCTTGATATCGGGGCAGCTTGGCTTCCAGCAGTACTTC
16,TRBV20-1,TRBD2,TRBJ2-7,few,CSARAPISGDIYEQYF,TGCAGTGCTAGAGCTCCAATTAGCGGGGACATCTACGAGCAGTACTTC
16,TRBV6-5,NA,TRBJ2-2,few,CASSYSFGENTGELFF,TGTGCCAGCAGTTACTCGTTCGGAGAAAACACCGGGGAGCTGTTTTTT
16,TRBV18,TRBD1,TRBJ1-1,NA,CASSKGAAERDTEAFF,TGTGCCAGCTCAAAGGGGGCAGCGGAAAGGGACACTGAAGCTTTCTTT